This TCR beta chain was obtained from a study of blood T cell repertoires in COVID-19. Study-level information: Acute and convalescent COVID-19 specimens originated in the United States, Italy and Spain. Sources were T cells, B-cell-depleted T cells, or PBMCs; the material itself was cDNA or gDNA.

CDR3 length: 14 amino acids. CDR1 is SGHNT, CDR2 YYREEE, per germline (reference sequence). Trimming took 1 base from V and 5 from J, leaving 11 bases between them. Authors' methods: Amplifying reference gene primers gave estimates of nucleated cell counts. Measured with immunoSEQ multiplex PCR; TCRdb has only the in-frame clones, and not every one. For V, J and clone size, that table is used; D and trimming come from the DNA. The table has 95,000 to 150,000 clones, 70% to 90% seen once. The TCR originated in a human donor in a cohort sampled during active COVID-19. V and J are TRBV5-4 and TRBJ2-3, with a possible D match to TRBD1 (6 bases). The sample taken for sequencing was peripheral blood. CDR3 in amino acids: CASSLQQGKDTQYF. The CDR3 nucleotides read TGTGCCAGCAGCTTGCAACAGGGCAAAGATACGCAGTATTTT.